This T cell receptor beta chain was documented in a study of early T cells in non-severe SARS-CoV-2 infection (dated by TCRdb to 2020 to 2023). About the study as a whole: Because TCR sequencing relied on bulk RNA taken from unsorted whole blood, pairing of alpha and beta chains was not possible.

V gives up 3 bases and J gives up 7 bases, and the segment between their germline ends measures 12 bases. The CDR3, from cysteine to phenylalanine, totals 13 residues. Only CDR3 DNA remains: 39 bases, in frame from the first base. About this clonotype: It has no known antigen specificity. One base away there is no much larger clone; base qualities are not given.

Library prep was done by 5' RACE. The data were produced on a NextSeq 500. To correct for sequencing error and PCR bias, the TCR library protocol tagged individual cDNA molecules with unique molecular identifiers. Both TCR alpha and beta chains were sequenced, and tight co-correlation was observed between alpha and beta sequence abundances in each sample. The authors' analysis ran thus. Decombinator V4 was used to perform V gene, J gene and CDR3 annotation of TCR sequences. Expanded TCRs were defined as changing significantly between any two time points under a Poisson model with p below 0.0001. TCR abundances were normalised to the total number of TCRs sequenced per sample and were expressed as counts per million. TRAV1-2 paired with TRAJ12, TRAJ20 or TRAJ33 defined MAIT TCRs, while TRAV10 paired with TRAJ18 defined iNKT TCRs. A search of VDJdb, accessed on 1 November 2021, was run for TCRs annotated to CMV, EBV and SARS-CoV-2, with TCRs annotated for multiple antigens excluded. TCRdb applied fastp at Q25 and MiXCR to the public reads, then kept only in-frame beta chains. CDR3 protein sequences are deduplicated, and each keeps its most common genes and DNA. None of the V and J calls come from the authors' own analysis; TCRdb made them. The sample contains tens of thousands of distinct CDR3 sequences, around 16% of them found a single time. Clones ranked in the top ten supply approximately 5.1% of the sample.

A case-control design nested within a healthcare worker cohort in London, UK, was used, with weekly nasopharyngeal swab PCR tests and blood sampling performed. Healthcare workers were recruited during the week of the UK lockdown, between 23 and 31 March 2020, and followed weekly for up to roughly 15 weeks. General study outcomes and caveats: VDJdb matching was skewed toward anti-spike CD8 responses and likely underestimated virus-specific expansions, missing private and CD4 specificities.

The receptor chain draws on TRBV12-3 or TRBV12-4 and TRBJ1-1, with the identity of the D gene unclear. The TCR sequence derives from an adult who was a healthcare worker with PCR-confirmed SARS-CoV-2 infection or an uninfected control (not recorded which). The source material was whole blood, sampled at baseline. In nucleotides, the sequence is TGTGCCAGCAGTTTCACGTATGGTCTTGAAGCTTTCTTT. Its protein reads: CASSFTYGLEAFF.